This T cell receptor beta chain was sequenced during a study of shared clonotypes between healthy human individuals. Study-wide results and limits: Across a handful of donors, naive CD4 shared 5% to 5.5%, naive CD8 more than 3%, memory CD4 over 2%, memory CD8 0.4% to 0.5%. The generation probabilities recorded for non-shared clonotypes fell below those of clonotypes shared by all four donors.

All of the donors resided in Nashville, Tennessee, and each was a Caucasian adult. Profiled with immunoSEQ multiplex PCR; TCRdb holds only in-frame clones, not every one. The table records approximately 500,000 clones, 95% to 97% of them present only once. In the case of this clone: Its antigen is undetermined.

The CDR3 covers 17 residues. CDR1 and CDR2 (germline): MRHNA, SNTAGT. Losses at the gene ends were 6 bases for V and 9 bases for J; bases not matched to a gene: 18. Sequencing input: naive CD4+ T cells sorted from blood. Indicated subset: CD45RA+ positively selected. This clonotype was sampled from a woman in her twenties or thirties in good health. This chain connects TRBV6-4 to TRBJ2-2; TRBD2 matches 8 bases. The CDR3 DNA reads as TGTGCCAGCAGACCTGATCCGGGAGGGCTGTCTCGGTGGGAGCTGTTTTTT. Its protein is CASRPDPGGLSRWELFF.